The subject of this entry is one T cell receptor beta chain. With V trimmed by 1 base and J by 9 bases, 3 bases remained unmatched. The CDR3 totals 13 residues. From germline, CDR1 is MNHEY and CDR2 SVGEGT. These data are taken from a study of blood T cell repertoires in COVID-19. Assay used: immunoSEQ multiplex PCR; TCRdb lists only in-frame clones, some missing. The data contain about 170,000 clones, just under 85% of them singletons. This TCR was recovered from a man aged 40-49 years who had recovered from COVID-19. The sample taken for sequencing was peripheral blood. The chain employs TRBV6-2 or TRBV6-3 and TRBJ1-5, with TRBD1 matching over 7 bases. The CDR3 loop reads CASSYFGQAPQHF. The CDR3 DNA reads TGTGCCAGCAGTTACTTCGGACAGGCGCCCCAGCATTTT.